This is a list of T cell receptor beta chains from one sample in a study of patients and donors after allogeneic stem cell transplantation. Each CDR3 protein gets one entry after TCRdb re-called the RT-PCR reads with MiXCR. The sample has about 960,000 distinct CDR3 sequences, over 15% seen once. Sequencing used blood, either unsorted or a sorted T cell fraction (not recorded which). All receptors derive from a human donor who was either an allogeneic HSCT recipient or a stem cell or donor lymphocyte infusion donor (not recorded which). It is not recorded whose cells these are; they may come from a transplant donor. Each CDR3 is given with its conserved first and last residue. Each record gives: CDR3 protein, CDR3 DNA, CDR3 length, clone size, J gene, D gene, V gene. A D gene is named only where the DNA matches it firmly. Expanded clones are given a class, and other clones once, few, many or no size at all.

CASSSGSGREEETQYF,TGTGCCAGCAGCTCCGGGTCTGGGCGGGAAGAAGAGACCCAGTACTTC,16,few,TRBJ2-5,NA,TRBV7-2
CASRGRTEAFF,TGTGCCAGCAGGGGACGGACTGAAGCTTTCTTT,11,many,TRBJ1-1,NA,TRBV6-1
CASSYGGSPGANVLTF,TGTGCCAGCAGTTACGGGGGGAGCCCTGGGGCCAACGTCCTGACTTTC,16,few,TRBJ2-6,NA,TRBV6-5
CSVDGRVVETQYF,TGCAGCGTTGACGGCAGGGTGGTAGAGACCCAGTACTTC,13,NA,TRBJ2-5,NA,TRBV29-1
CASSQDYLVAAGLTYEQYF,TGCGCCAGCAGCCAAGATTACCTCGTAGCGGCAGGGTTGACCTACGAGCAGTACTTC,19,NA,TRBJ2-7,NA,TRBV4-1
CASSWELAGEPTDTQYF,TGTGCCAGCAGCTGGGAACTAGCGGGGGAACCCACAGATACGCAGTATTTT,17,few,TRBJ2-3,TRBD2,TRBV7-8
CASSQSETRGHQPQHF,TGCGCCAGCAGTCAATCTGAAACCAGGGGTCATCAGCCCCAGCATTTT,16,NA,TRBJ1-5,NA,TRBV23-1
CASSLARGLDAFF,TGCGCCAGCAGCTTGGCAAGGGGGCTCGACGCTTTCTTT,13,few,TRBJ1-1,TRBD1,TRBV5-1
CSAFPLGQSNTEAFF,TGCAGTGCCTTCCCTCTAGGACAGTCCAACACTGAAGCTTTCTTT,15,NA,TRBJ1-1,NA,TRBV20-1
CASSNIDRVIQPQHF,TGTGCCAGCAGCAATATTGACAGGGTGATTCAGCCCCAGCATTTT,15,few,TRBJ1-5,TRBD1,TRBV12-3/TRBV12-4
CASGAGWMGEKLFF,TGCGCCAGCGGCGCGGGGTGGATGGGAGAAAAACTGTTTTTT,14,NA,TRBJ1-4,NA,TRBV5-1
CASSEGTKNIQYF,TGTGCCAGCAGCGAGGGAACCAAAAACATTCAGTACTTC,13,once,TRBJ2-4,NA,TRBV5-6
CATSDSTRTRGPSDTQYF,TGTGCCACCAGTGATTCTACTAGAACAAGGGGTCCCTCAGATACGCAGTATTTT,18,NA,TRBJ2-3,NA,TRBV24-1
CATSSNSGLSTDTQYF,TGTGCCACAAGTAGCAATAGCGGACTAAGCACAGATACGCAGTATTTT,16,NA,TRBJ2-3,NA,TRBV10-3
CASSIGTGEDIQYF,TGTGCCAGCAGCATCGGGACAGGGGAGGACATTCAGTACTTC,14,few,TRBJ2-4,TRBD1,TRBV7-9
CAINPGVGSEQYF,TGTGCCATCAACCCGGGGGTCGGAAGCGAGCAGTACTTC,13,NA,TRBJ2-7,NA,TRBV10-3
CASSQGGVSEAFF,TGTGCCAGCAGCCAAGGTGGGGTTTCTGAAGCTTTCTTT,13,NA,TRBJ1-1,NA,TRBV3-1
CSARGLSEQYF,TGCAGTGCTAGAGGACTCTCCGAGCAGTACTTC,11,few,TRBJ2-7,NA,TRBV20-1
CASSGATGSSYEQYF,TGTGCCAGCAGTGGGGCTACGGGTAGCTCCTACGAGCAGTACTTC,15,NA,TRBJ2-7,NA,TRBV6-1
CSVGFQADEQFF,TGCAGCGTTGGGTTTCAGGCCGATGAGCAGTTCTTC,12,NA,TRBJ2-1,NA,TRBV29-1
CASSQGLLGEQFF,TGTGCCAGCAGCCAAGGCCTGCTGGGTGAGCAGTTCTTC,13,few,TRBJ2-1,NA,TRBV3-1
CASSPEGQGTGGYTF,TGTGCCAGCAGCCCAGAGGGACAGGGGACCGGTGGCTACACCTTC,15,few,TRBJ1-2,TRBD1,TRBV7-3
CASSPIQGAGSPPEQFF,TGTGCCAGCAGCCCCATACAGGGTGCGGGCTCCCCCCCTGAGCAGTTCTTC,17,NA,TRBJ2-1,NA,TRBV9
CSARGTGSQGYEQYF,TGCAGTGCTAGAGGAACGGGATCCCAAGGGTACGAGCAGTACTTC,15,NA,TRBJ2-7,NA,TRBV20-1
CASSPGLSGLDTQYF,TGCGCCAGCAGCCCGGGACTCAGTGGTCTCGATACGCAGTATTTT,15,NA,TRBJ2-3,NA,TRBV4-3
CASSVGWATDTQYF,TGTGCCAGCAGCGTAGGCTGGGCCACAGATACGCAGTATTTT,14,few,TRBJ2-3,NA,TRBV9
CSARPMQRNEQFF,TGCAGTGCCAGACCTATGCAGCGTAATGAGCAGTTCTTC,13,NA,TRBJ2-1,NA,TRBV20-1
CSVGSDRDTATNEKLFF,TGCAGCGTTGGTAGCGACCGGGACACCGCAACTAATGAAAAACTGTTTTTT,17,few,TRBJ1-4,NA,TRBV29-1
CASSYYVRDRVLEYSYEQYF,TGTGCCAGCAGTTACTACGTAAGGGACAGGGTATTGGAGTACTCCTACGAGCAGTACTTC,20,NA,TRBJ2-7,TRBD1,TRBV6-2/TRBV6-3
CASSLSMINQPQHF,TGTGCCAGCAGTTTGTCGATGATCAATCAGCCCCAGCATTTT,14,NA,TRBJ1-5,NA,TRBV27
CASSPFRLAGYNEQFF,TGTGCCAGCAGTCCGTTTCGACTAGCGGGTTACAATGAGCAGTTCTTC,16,NA,TRBJ2-1,TRBD2,TRBV6-1
CASSFTLSSGVETQYF,TGTGCCAGCAGTTTCACCCTCTCTTCCGGGGTAGAGACCCAGTACTTC,16,many,TRBJ2-5,NA,TRBV12-3/TRBV12-4
CASSPAGTTTYEQYF,TGTGCCAGCAGCCCAGCCGGGACAACCACCTACGAGCAGTACTTC,15,many,TRBJ2-7,NA,TRBV7-2
CASSLGTGFGYTF,TGCGCCAGCAGCTTGGGCACAGGGTTCGGCTACACCTTC,13,NA,TRBJ1-2,NA,TRBV5-1
CASSSMRREAPYEQYF,TGTGCCAGCAGCTCGATGAGGCGGGAGGCCCCCTACGAGCAGTACTTC,16,NA,TRBJ2-7,TRBD2,TRBV11-2
CASSTNNGYTF,TGTGCCAGCAGTACCAACAATGGCTACACCTTC,11,few,TRBJ1-2,NA,TRBV6-5
CASSQEWGHGYTF,TGTGCCAGCAGCCAAGAGTGGGGGCACGGCTACACCTTC,13,few,TRBJ1-2,NA,TRBV4-2
CASSRGVPNTGELFF,TGTGCCAGCAGCCGGGGGGTGCCGAACACCGGGGAGCTGTTTTTT,15,NA,TRBJ2-2,TRBD2,TRBV12-3/TRBV12-4
CATSRESGNYEQYF,TGTGCCACCAGCAGAGAGTCAGGGAACTACGAGCAGTACTTC,14,NA,TRBJ2-7,NA,TRBV15
CSVEEGGVGELFF,TGCAGCGTTGAAGAAGGTGGGGTTGGGGAGCTGTTTTTT,13,many,TRBJ2-2,NA,TRBV29-1
CASRPTQGFHEQFF,TGTGCCAGCAGACCCACTCAGGGCTTCCATGAGCAGTTCTTC,14,many,TRBJ2-1,NA,TRBV12-3/TRBV12-4
CASSITGYRDSLYEQYF,TGTGCCAGTAGTATAACGGGATATAGGGACAGCTTATACGAGCAGTACTTC,17,NA,TRBJ2-7,TRBD1,TRBV19
CASSWGGGGVHQPQHF,TGTGCCAGCAGCTGGGGAGGGGGAGGGGTTCATCAGCCCCAGCATTTT,16,NA,TRBJ1-5,NA,TRBV7-8
CASSPDTRGRGEAFF,TGTGCCAGCAGCCCCGATACAAGAGGGCGCGGTGAAGCTTTCTTT,15,few,TRBJ1-1,NA,TRBV14
CASSLSPMLLAGGDEQFF,TGTGCCAGCAGCTTATCACCTATGTTACTAGCGGGAGGGGATGAGCAGTTCTTC,18,NA,TRBJ2-1,TRBD2,TRBV7-3
CASSSDDGTGGACNQPQHF,TGTGCCAGCAGCTCCGATGACGGGACAGGGGGCGCATGTAATCAGCCCCAGCATTTT,19,few,TRBJ1-5,NA,TRBV21-1
CSARGQLTGKGTEAFF,TGCAGTGCTAGAGGCCAACTGACAGGGAAGGGCACTGAAGCTTTCTTT,16,NA,TRBJ1-1,TRBD1,TRBV20-1
CASSPTGRTNEKLFF,TGCGCCAGCAGCCCCACAGGGAGAACTAATGAAAAACTGTTTTTT,15,few,TRBJ1-4,NA,TRBV5-1
CASSQDQTDTQYF,TGCGCCAGCAGCCAAGATCAAACCGATACGCAGTATTTT,13,few,TRBJ2-3,NA,TRBV4-1
CAIKTGQGVDEQFF,TGTGCCATCAAAACGGGACAGGGGGTGGATGAGCAGTTCTTC,14,few,TRBJ2-1,TRBD1,TRBV10-3
CASHRRGEAFF,TGTGCCAGCCACCGTCGGGGAGAAGCTTTCTTT,11,NA,TRBJ1-1,NA,TRBV5-6
CASSYSISGTQPQHF,TGTGCCAGCAGTTACTCGATTTCAGGCACTCAGCCCCAGCATTTT,15,few,TRBJ1-5,NA,TRBV6-2/TRBV6-3
CASSGIPPRQGGTEAFF,TGTGCCAGCTCTGGGATTCCACCTAGACAGGGAGGGACTGAAGCTTTCTTT,17,few,TRBJ1-1,TRBD1,TRBV18
CASSLEGQGQPTGELFF,TGCGCCAGCAGCTTGGAGGGACAGGGGCAACCCACCGGGGAGCTGTTTTTT,17,NA,TRBJ2-2,TRBD1,TRBV5-1
CASSLIAGGTEAFF,TGTGCCAGCAGTTTAATAGCGGGGGGCACTGAAGCTTTCTTT,14,many,TRBJ1-1,NA,TRBV12-3/TRBV12-4
CASSQESTGPIYNEQFF,TGTGCCAGCAGCCAAGAGTCGACGGGTCCGATCTACAATGAGCAGTTCTTC,17,many,TRBJ2-1,NA,TRBV3-1
CASSPLGRENTEAFF,TGTGCCAGCTCACCGCTAGGACGGGAGAACACTGAAGCTTTCTTT,15,NA,TRBJ1-1,NA,TRBV18
CASSEGSVRALYGYTF,TGTGCCAGCAGTGAAGGGTCCGTGAGGGCTCTGTATGGCTACACCTTC,16,NA,TRBJ1-2,NA,TRBV25-1
CASSRNTGTIDTYEQYF,TGCGCCAGCAGCCGGAATACCGGGACAATAGACACCTACGAGCAGTACTTC,17,few,TRBJ2-7,NA,TRBV5-1